This TCR beta chain emerged from a study of cytomegalovirus exposure and HLA in healthy donors. The study's findings and limits: With further analysis later on, most CMV-associated TCR beta chains appeared HLA-restricted.

Notes on this clone: Its antigen is as yet unknown.

Germline CDR1 is MNHEY and CDR2 is SVGAGI. The CDR3 is 13 amino acids. Deletions cut 4 bases from V and 6 bases from J, with 12 bases between. Primers included in the PCR were 60 Vbeta and 13 Jbeta primers. The table came from immunoSEQ multiplex PCR; TCRdb's copy has only in-frame clones and leaves some out. The data contain 150,000 to 200,000 clones, more than 75% of them singletons. Source material: PBMCs. The source is a woman between 18 and 30 years old in good health and CMV-seronegative. The chain carries TRBV6-5 and TRBJ1-1; possible D gene TRBD1, 6 bases. CDR3 region: CASSSGGGPEAFF. The CDR3 DNA reads as TGTGCCAGCAGTTCCGGGGGGGGGCCTGAAGCTTTCTTT.